Each of the 8 T cell receptor beta chains below was sequenced from the same sample in a study of radiation and T cells in renal cell carcinoma. Produced via immunoSEQ multiplex PCR; TCRdb's table is partial and in-frame only. The sample yields roughly 120,000 clones, approximately 75% seen once. The time point: blood 2 weeks post-SBRT. Treatment: 15 Gy SBRT to primary tumor, nephrectomy 4 weeks later. Specimen: blood, collected from a patient whose treatment included radiotherapy and nephrectomy. The receptors were gathered from a woman aged 60-75 years with renal cell carcinoma.

The chain combines TRBV11-2 with TRBJ1-4, with 8 bases matching TRBD1. V shed 5 bases, J shed 4 bases, and the junction held 15 bases outside the gene matches. CDR3 size: 18 residues. Germline loops: CDR1 SGHAT, CDR2 FQNNGV. DNA for the CDR3: TGTGCCAGCAGCCTTACGATGGACAGGGTTGTCGGTAATGAAAAACTGTTTTTT. This codes for CASSLTMDRVVGNEKLFF.

The rearrangement joins TRBV9 to TRBJ2-3; the D is unclear. The V end was cut by 3 bases, the J end by 2 bases, with 4 bases between. There are 12 residues in the CDR3. Germline V gene lookup returns CDR1 SGDLS and CDR2 YYNGEE. This chain's CDR3 is CASSAFTDTQYF. The DNA of the CDR3 is TGTGCCAGCAGCGCGTTCACAGATACGCAGTATTTT.

V gene TRBV27 combines with J gene TRBJ2-2, with TRBD1 as a possible D gene (5 bases). Germline V gene sequence: CDR1 MNHEY, CDR2 SMNVEV (reference sequence). This CDR3 contains 15 residues. The V end was cut by 2 bases, the J end by 7 bases, with 14 bases between. CDR3 protein: CASSLLSRAGGELFF. The CDR3, as DNA: TGTGCCAGCAGTTTACTCTCCAGGGCAGGCGGGGAGCTGTTTTTT.

The V call is TRBV7-2, the J call TRBJ2-5; TRBD1 matches 8 bases. The CDR3 has 14 amino acids. Germline CDR1 and CDR2: SGHTA and FQGNSA. Trimming removed 6 bases from V and 0 bases from J; junction bases left unmatched: 3. The CDR3 nucleotides are TGTGCCAGCAGTTTGGGACAGGACCAAGAGACCCAGTACTTC. Protein sequence: CASSLGQDQETQYF.

The chain couples TRBV21-1 to TRBJ2-7; TRBD1, as called in the table, went unchecked against the DNA. TRBV21-1 corresponds to a pseudogene. The CDR3 length is 11 residues. The CDR3 DNA reads TGTGCCTCAGGACAGGGCTACGAGCAGTACTTC. Translation gives CASGQGYEQYF.

This clone was seen only once. The chain recombines TRBV28 with TRBJ2-7; 7 bases agree with TRBD1. The V gene's germline CDR1 is MDHEN and CDR2 SYDVKM. CDR3 length: 13 amino acids. V dropped 8 bases and J dropped 3; count of bases not matched to a gene: 7. CDR3 DNA sequence: TGTGCCAGCTCCGGGACAGAGAACTACGAGCAGTACTTC. Its translation: CASSGTENYEQYF.

This chain connects TRBV25-1 to TRBJ1-2; 7 nucleotides line up with TRBD1. Trimming took 6 bases from V and 8 from J; bases not matched to a gene: 15. Looked up from germline, CDR1 is MGHDK and CDR2 is SYGVNS. This CDR3 spans 15 amino acids. The CDR3 loop is CASSALSTGVRGYTF. CDR3 nucleotides: TGTGCCAGCAGCGCATTATCTACAGGGGTCCGAGGCTACACCTTC.

The V and J genes are TRBV4-3 and TRBJ2-7; D may correspond to TRBD1 or TRBD2 (5 bases each). The CDR3 is 16 amino acids. The germline gives CDR1 LGHNA, CDR2 YSLEER. The V and J ends lost 3 bases and 2 bases respectively, with 17 bases between them. This chain's CDR3 is CASSQGPTKYPYEQYF. CDR3 coding DNA: TGCGCCAGCAGCCAGGGACCCACTAAATATCCCTACGAGCAGTACTTC.